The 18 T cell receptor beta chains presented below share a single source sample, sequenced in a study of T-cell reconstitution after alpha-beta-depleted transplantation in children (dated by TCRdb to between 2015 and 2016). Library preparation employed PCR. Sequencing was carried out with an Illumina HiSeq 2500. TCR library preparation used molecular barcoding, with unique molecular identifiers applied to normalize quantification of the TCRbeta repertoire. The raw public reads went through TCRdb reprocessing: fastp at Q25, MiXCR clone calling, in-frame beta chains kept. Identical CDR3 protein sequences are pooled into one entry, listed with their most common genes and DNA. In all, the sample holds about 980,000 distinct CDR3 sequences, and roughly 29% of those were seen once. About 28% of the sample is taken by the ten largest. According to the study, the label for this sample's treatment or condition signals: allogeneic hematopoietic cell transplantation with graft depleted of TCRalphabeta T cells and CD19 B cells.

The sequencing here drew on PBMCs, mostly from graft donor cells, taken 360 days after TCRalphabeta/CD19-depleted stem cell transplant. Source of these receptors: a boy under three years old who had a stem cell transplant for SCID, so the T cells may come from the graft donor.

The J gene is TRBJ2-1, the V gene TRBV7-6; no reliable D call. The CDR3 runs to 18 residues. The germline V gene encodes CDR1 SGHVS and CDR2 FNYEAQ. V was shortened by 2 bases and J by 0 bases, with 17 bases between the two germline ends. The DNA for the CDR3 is TGTGCCAGCAGCTTAAAACCCCAAGGGCAACTCTCCTACAATGAGCAGTTCTTC. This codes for CASSLKPQGQLSYNEQFF.

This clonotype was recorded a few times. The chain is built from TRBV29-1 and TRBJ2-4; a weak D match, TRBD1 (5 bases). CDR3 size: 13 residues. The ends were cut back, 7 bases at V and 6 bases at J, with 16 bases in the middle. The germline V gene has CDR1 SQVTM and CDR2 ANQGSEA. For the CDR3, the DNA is TGCAGCGCTGGGTGGGGCGCCGGAAACATTCAGTACTTC. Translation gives CSAGWGAGNIQYF. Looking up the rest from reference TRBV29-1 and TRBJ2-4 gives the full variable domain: SAVISQKPSRDICQRGTSLTIQCQVDSQVTMMFWYRQQPGQSLTLIATANQGSEATYESGFVIDKFPISRPNLTFSTLTVSNMSPEDSSIYLCSAGWGAGNIQYFGAGTRLSVL.

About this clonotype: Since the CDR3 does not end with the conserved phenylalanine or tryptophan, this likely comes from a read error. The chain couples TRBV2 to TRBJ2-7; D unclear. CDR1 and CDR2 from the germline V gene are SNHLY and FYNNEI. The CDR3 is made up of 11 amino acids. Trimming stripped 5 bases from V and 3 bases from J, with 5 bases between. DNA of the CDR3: TGTGCCAGCAGTTCTATCTACGAGCAGTACTAC. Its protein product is CASSSIYEQYY.

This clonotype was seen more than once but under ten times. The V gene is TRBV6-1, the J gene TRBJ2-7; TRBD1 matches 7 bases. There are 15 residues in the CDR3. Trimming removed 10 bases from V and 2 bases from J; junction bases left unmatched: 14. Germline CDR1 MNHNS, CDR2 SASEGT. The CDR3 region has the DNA TGTGCCAACCCCCGAGGGGGCGATCGGACCTACGAGCAGTACTTC. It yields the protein CANPRGGDRTYEQYF.

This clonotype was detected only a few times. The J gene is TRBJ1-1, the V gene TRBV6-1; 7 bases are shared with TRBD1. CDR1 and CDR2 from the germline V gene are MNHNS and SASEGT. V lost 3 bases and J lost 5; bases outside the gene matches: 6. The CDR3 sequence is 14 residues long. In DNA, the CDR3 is TGTGCCAGCAGTGATGACAGGGTATGGACTGAAGCTTTCTTT. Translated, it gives CASSDDRVWTEAFF.

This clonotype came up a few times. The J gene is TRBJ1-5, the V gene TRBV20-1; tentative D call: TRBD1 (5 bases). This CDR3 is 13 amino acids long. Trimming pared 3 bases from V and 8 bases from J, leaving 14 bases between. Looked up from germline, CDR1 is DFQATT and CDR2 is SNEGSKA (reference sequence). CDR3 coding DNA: TGCAGTGCTAGCCAGGGACTATGGGAGCCCCAGCATTTT. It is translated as CSASQGLWEPQHF.

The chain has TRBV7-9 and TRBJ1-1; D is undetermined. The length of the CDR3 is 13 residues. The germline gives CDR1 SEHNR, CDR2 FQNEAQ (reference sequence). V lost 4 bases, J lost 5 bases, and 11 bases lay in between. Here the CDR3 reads CASSSQEGTEAFF. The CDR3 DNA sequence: TGTGCCAGCAGCTCGCAAGAAGGAACTGAAGCTTTCTTT.

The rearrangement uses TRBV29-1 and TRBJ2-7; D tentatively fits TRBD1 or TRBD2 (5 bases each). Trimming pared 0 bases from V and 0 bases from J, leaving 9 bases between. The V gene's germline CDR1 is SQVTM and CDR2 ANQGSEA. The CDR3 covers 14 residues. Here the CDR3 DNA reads TGCAGCGTTGAAGATACTGGGACCTCCTACGAGCAGTACTTC. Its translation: CSVEDTGTSYEQYF.

DNA of the CDR3: TGTGCCAGCAGTGCGGAGGCACATAGCACAGATACGCAGTATTTT. Its translation: CASSAEAHSTDTQYF. The rearrangement joins TRBV2 to TRBJ2-3, with D possibly matching TRBD2 (5 bases). The germline V gene has CDR1 SNHLY and CDR2 FYNNEI. The CDR3 runs 15 residues. V lost 4 bases and J 0 bases, leaving 11 bases between the germline ends.

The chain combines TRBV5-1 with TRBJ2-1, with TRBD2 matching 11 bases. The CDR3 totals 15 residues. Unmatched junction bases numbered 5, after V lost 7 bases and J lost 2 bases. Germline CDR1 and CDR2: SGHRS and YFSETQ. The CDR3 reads CASFLAGGPYNEQFF. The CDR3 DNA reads TGCGCCAGCTTTTTAGCGGGGGGGCCCTACAATGAGCAGTTCTTC.

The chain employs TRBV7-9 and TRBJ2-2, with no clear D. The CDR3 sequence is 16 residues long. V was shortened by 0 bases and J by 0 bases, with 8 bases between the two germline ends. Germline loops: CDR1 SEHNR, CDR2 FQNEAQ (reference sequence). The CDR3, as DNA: TGTGCCAGCAGCTTAGCGCGGCTAGCGAACACCGGGGAGCTGTTTTTT. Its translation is CASSLARLANTGELFF.

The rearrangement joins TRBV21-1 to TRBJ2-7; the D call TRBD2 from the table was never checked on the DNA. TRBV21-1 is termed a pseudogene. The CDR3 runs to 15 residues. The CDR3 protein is CASSKVAGGPYEQYF. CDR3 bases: TGTGCCAGCAGCAAAGTAGCGGGGGGTCCCTACGAGCAGTACTTC.

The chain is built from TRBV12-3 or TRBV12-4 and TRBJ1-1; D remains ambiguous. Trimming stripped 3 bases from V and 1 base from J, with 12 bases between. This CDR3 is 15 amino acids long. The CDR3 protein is CASSFIGPQNTEAFF. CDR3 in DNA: TGTGCCAGCAGTTTTATCGGACCCCAGAACACTGAAGCTTTCTTT.

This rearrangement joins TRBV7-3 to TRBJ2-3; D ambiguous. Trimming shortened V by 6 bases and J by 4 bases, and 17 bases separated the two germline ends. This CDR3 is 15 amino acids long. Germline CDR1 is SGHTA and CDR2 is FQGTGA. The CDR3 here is CASSPRINKPDTQYF. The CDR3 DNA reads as TGTGCCAGCAGTCCACGTATTAACAAACCAGATACGCAGTATTTT.

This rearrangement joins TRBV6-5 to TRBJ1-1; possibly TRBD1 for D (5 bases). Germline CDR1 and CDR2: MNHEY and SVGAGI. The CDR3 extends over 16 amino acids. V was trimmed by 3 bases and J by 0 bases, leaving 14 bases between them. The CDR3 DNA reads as TGTGCCAGCAGTTATTACGAGGGGAGTATGAACACTGAAGCTTTCTTT. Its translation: CASSYYEGSMNTEAFF.

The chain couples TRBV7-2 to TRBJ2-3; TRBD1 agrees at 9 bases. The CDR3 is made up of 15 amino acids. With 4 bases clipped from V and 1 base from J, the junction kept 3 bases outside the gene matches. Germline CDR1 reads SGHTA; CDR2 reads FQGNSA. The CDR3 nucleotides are TGTGCCAGCAGCTGGGGACAGGGACGCACAGATACGCAGTATTTT. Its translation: CASSWGQGRTDTQYF.

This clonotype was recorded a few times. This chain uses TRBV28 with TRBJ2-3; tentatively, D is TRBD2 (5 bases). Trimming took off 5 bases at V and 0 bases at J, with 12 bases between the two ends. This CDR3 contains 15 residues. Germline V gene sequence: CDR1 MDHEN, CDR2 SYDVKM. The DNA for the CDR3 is TGTGCCAGCAGTGAGGGTTATCCTAGCACAGATACGCAGTATTTT. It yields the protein CASSEGYPSTDTQYF. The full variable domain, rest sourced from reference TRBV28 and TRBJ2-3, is DVKVTQSSRYLVKRTGEKVFLECVQDMDHENMFWYRQDPGLGLRLIYFSYDVKMKEKGDIPEGYSVSREKKERFSLILESASTNQTSMYLCASSEGYPSTDTQYFGPGTRLTVL.

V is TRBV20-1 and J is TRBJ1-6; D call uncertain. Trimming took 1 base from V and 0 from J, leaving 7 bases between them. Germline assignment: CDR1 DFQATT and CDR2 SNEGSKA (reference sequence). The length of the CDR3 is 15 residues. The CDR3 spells CSARVQSSYNSPLHF. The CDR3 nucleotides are TGCAGTGCTAGAGTACAGAGCTCCTATAATTCACCCCTCCACTTT.